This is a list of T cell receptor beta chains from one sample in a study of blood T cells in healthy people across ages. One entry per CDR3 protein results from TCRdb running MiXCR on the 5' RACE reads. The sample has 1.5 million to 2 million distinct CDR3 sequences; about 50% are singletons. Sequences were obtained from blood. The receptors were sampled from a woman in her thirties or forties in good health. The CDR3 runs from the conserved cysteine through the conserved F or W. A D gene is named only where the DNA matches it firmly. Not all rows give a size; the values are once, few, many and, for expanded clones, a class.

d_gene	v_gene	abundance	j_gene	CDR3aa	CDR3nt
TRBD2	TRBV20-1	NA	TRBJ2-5	CSAPPNFSGNRQETQYF	TGCAGTGCTCCTCCGAATTTTAGCGGGAACAGGCAAGAGACCCAGTACTTC
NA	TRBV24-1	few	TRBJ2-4	CATSDGGGGKNIQYF	TGTGCCACTTCCGACGGGGGAGGGGGCAAAAACATTCAGTACTTC
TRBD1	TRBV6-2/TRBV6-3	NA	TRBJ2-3	CASSTPTGYGDTQYF	TGTGCCAGCAGTACCCCGACAGGGTACGGAGATACGCAGTATTTT
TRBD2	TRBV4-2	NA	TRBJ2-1	CASSHFPGGGAGEQFF	TGTGCCAGCAGCCACTTCCCCGGCGGGGGGGCCGGTGAGCAGTTCTTC
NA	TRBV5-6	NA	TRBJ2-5	CASSSIDREWQYF	TGTGCCAGCAGCTCTATAGACCGGGAGTGGCAGTACTTC
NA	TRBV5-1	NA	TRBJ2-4	CASSLEPGRAKNIQYF	TGCGCCAGCAGCTTGGAGCCAGGGCGGGCCAAAAACATTCAGTACTTC
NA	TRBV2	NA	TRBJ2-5	CASRGSWGETQYF	TGTGCCAGCAGGGGGTCCTGGGGTGAGACCCAGTACTTC
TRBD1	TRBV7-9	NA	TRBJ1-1	CASSFGDRDDTEAFF	TGTGCCAGCAGCTTCGGTGACAGGGACGACACTGAAGCTTTCTTT
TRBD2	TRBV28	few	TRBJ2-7	CASRPSGSSYEQYF	TGTGCCAGCAGACCTAGCGGGTCCTCCTACGAGCAGTACTTC
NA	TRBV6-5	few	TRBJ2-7	CASSYDPGAPGQQYF	TGTGCCAGCAGTTACGATCCAGGGGCCCCAGGGCAGCAGTACTTC
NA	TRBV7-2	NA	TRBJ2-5	CASSLSRFSRDGTQYF	TGTGCCAGCAGCTTATCTCGTTTCTCCCGTGACGGGACCCAGTACTTC
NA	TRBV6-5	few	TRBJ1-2	CASSYSKEGPLPGYTF	TGTGCCAGCAGTTACTCGAAAGAGGGGCCGCTTCCTGGCTACACCTTC
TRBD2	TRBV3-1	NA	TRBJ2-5	CASRLAGDFQETQYF	TGTGCCAGCAGACTAGCGGGGGACTTTCAAGAGACCCAGTACTTC
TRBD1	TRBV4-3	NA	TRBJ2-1	CASSQGSQGFGNEQFF	TGCGCCAGCAGCCAAGGATCACAGGGGTTCGGTAATGAGCAGTTCTTC
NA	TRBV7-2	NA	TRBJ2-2	CASSLLRTGELFF	TGTGCCAGCAGCCTCCTCCGAACCGGGGAGCTGTTTTTT
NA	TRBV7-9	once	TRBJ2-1	CASSPRPRQGFSNEQFF	TGTGCCAGCAGCCCACGCCCGCGGCAGGGGTTCTCCAATGAGCAGTTCTTC
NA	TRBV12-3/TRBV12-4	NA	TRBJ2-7	CASIKDVGFYEQYF	TGTGCCAGCATTAAGGACGTAGGATTCTACGAGCAGTACTTC
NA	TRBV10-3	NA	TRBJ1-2	CAISESQDSGYTF	TGTGCCATCAGTGAGTCGCAGGATAGCGGCTACACCTTC
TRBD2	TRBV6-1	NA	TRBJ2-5	CASSERQLGLAQETQYF	TGTGCCAGCAGCGAACGGCAACTCGGACTAGCACAAGAGACCCAGTACTTC
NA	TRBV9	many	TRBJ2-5	CASSAPSQETQYF	TGTGCCAGCAGTGCCCCCAGCCAAGAGACCCAGTACTTC
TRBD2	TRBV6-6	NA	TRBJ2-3	CASKAGDDTDTQYF	TGTGCCAGCAAAGCGGGAGACGACACAGATACGCAGTATTTT
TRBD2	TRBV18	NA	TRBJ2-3	CASSPKGLASTDTQYF	TGTGCCAGCTCACCAAAGGGACTAGCAAGCACAGATACGCAGTATTTT
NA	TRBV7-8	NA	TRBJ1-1	CASSLAPDTEAFF	TGTGCCAGCAGCTTAGCACCAGACACTGAAGCTTTCTTT
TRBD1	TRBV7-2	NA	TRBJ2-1	CASTRAGQGYNEQFF	TGTGCCAGCACCCGTGCGGGACAGGGTTACAATGAGCAGTTCTTC
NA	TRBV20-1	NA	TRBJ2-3	CSASGGLLSTDTQYF	TGCAGTGCTAGCGGGGGCCTACTTAGCACAGATACGCAGTATTTT
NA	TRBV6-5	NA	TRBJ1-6	CASSYSSTGAQSPLHF	TGTGCCAGCAGTTACTCGAGTACGGGAGCTCAATCACCCCTCCACTTT
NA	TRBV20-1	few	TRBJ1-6	CSARPNNSPLHF	TGCAGTGCTAGACCTAATAATTCACCCCTCCACTTT
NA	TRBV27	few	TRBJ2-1	CASSNVGGRYNEQFF	TGTGCCAGCAGTAATGTGGGGGGGCGATACAATGAGCAGTTCTTC
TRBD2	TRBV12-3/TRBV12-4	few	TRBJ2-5	CASSDPGTSVYQETQYF	TGTGCCAGCAGCGACCCCGGGACTAGCGTGTACCAAGAGACCCAGTACTTC
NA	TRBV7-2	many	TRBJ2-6	CARDSGANVLTF	TGTGCCAGGGACTCTGGGGCCAACGTCCTGACTTTC
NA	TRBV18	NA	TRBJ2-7	CASSTIQGEQYF	TGTGCCAGCTCAACTATCCAGGGTGAGCAGTACTTC
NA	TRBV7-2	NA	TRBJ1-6	CASSFSISSYNSPLHF	TGTGCCAGCAGCTTTTCTATTAGCTCCTATAATTCACCCCTCCACTTT
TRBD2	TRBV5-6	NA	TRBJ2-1	CASSGASGGASYNEQFF	TGTGCCAGCAGCGGCGCTAGCGGGGGGGCATCCTACAATGAGCAGTTCTTC
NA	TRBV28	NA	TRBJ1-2	CASSLPGSAENYGYTF	TGTGCCAGCAGTTTACCCGGGTCAGCCGAAAACTATGGCTACACCTTC
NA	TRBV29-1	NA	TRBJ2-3	CSVVRGATDTQYF	TGCAGCGTTGTCAGGGGCGCCACAGATACGCAGTATTTT
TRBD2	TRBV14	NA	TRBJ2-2	CASILLAGSEGELFF	TGTGCCAGCATCCTGCTAGCGGGTTCGGAGGGGGAGCTGTTTTTT
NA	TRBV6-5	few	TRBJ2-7	CASSHGGGYEQYF	TGTGCCAGCAGTCACGGGGGAGGCTACGAGCAGTACTTC
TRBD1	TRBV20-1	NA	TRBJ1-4	CSAEGARGEKLFF	TGCAGTGCGGAGGGGGCGCGGGGTGAAAAACTGTTTTTT
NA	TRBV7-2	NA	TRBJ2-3	CASSLVMSGTDTQYF	TGTGCCAGCAGCTTAGTAATGTCGGGAACAGATACGCAGTATTTT
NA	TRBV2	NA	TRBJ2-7	CASSESGGSNSYEQYF	TGTGCCAGCAGTGAAAGTGGGGGGTCCAACTCCTACGAGCAGTACTTC
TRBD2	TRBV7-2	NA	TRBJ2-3	CASSLVPSGGLTDTQYF	TGTGCCAGCAGCTTAGTACCGAGCGGGGGCCTCACAGATACGCAGTATTTT
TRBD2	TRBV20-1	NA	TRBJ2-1	CSAGARGLAGAPSYNEQFF	TGCAGTGCTGGGGCTCGAGGACTAGCGGGGGCCCCATCCTACAATGAGCAGTTCTTC
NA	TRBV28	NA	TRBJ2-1	CATVGQGSSYNEQFF	TGTGCCACTGTGGGGCAGGGGTCCTCCTACAATGAGCAGTTCTTC
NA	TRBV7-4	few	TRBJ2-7	CASSCSGTASNGEVYEQYF	TGTGCCAGCAGCTGCTCTGGGACAGCCTCTAACGGGGAGGTCTACGAGCAGTACTTC
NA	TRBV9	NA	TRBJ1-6	CVSSVEGIIQGSPLHF	TGTGTCAGCAGCGTGGAGGGAATAATTCAGGGTTCACCCCTCCACTTT
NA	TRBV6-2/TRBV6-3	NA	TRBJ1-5	CASSSQGSPQPQHF	TGTGCCAGCAGTTCTCAGGGTAGCCCTCAGCCCCAGCATTTT
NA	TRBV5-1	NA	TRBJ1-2	CASSRDVAGYTF	TGCGCCAGCAGCCGGGACGTTGCTGGCTACACCTTC
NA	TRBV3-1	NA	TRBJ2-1	CASSQDPSRGSNEQFF	TGTGCCAGCAGCCAAGATCCCAGCCGTGGAAGCAATGAGCAGTTCTTC
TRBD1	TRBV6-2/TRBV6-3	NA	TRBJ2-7	CASSFSGQGRGEQYF	TGTGCCAGCAGTTTCTCAGGACAGGGCAGAGGCGAGCAGTACTTC
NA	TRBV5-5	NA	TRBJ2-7	CASSLGRLREQYF	TGTGCCAGCAGCTTGGGCAGACTACGGGAGCAGTACTTC
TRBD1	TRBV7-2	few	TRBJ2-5	CASSAHRGAAETQYF	TGTGCCAGCAGCGCGCACAGGGGGGCGGCGGAGACCCAGTACTTC